These T cell receptor beta chains were read from a single sample in a study of T cell repertoires in cytomegalovirus infection. Antigens of these TCRs are unknown. Each CDR3 protein gets one entry after TCRdb re-called the reads with MiXCR. This repertoire shows roughly 100,000 distinct CDR3 sequences, 42% found once; its top ten account for roughly 70%. The sequencing here drew on CD8+ T cells from cultured PBMCs, taken from culture after CMV antigen stimulation. The receptors stem from a human donor in good health (CMV status not recorded). Some clones in this sample may be carry-over from other donors' samples. The CDR3 runs from the conserved cysteine through the conserved F or W. The D gene is left open where the match is weak. Clone sizes are given selectively: once, few, many, or a class where the clone is expanded.

d_call,v_call,clone_size,j_call,cdr3_aa,cdr3_nt
TRBD2,TRBV7-2,few,TRBJ2-2,CASSLPGTSYVGELFF,TGTGCCAGCAGCTTACCCGGGACTAGTTACGTCGGGGAGCTGTTTTTT
TRBD2,TRBV27,NA,TRBJ2-1,CASSSLVTSGGSYNEQFF,TGTGCCAGCAGTTCTTTGGTGACTAGCGGGGGCTCCTACAATGAGCAGTTCTTC
TRBD2,TRBV12-3/TRBV12-4,NA,TRBJ2-5,CASSPQTSGGFQETQYF,TGTGCCAGCAGTCCCCAAACTAGCGGGGGGTTCCAAGAGACCCAGTACTTC
TRBD1,TRBV19,NA,TRBJ2-7,CASSATGTPYEQYF,TGTGCCAGTAGTGCGACAGGGACCCCCTACGAGCAGTACTTC
NA,TRBV28,NA,TRBJ2-5,CASSLLANQETQYF,TGTGCCAGCAGTTTATTGGCCAACCAAGAGACCCAGTACTTC
NA,TRBV2,few,TRBJ2-7,CASSDPVRGYSYEQYF,TGTGCCAGCAGTGATCCCGTGCGGGGTTACTCCTACGAGCAGTACTTC
TRBD1,TRBV7-8,NA,TRBJ1-5,CASSLEGASNQPQHF,TGTGCCAGCAGCTTGGAGGGGGCGAGCAATCAGCCCCAGCATTTT
TRBD2,TRBV9,NA,TRBJ2-1,CASSVDDSGYNEQFF,TGTGCCAGCAGCGTAGATGATAGCGGGTACAATGAGCAGTTCTTC
NA,TRBV29-1,NA,TRBJ2-3,CSVDKGDGTDTQYF,TGCAGCGTTGATAAGGGAGACGGCACAGATACGCAGTATTTT
TRBD1,TRBV18,NA,TRBJ1-2,CASSPIRGNGYTF,TGTGCCAGCTCACCGATCAGGGGGAACGGCTACACCTTC
NA,TRBV12-3/TRBV12-4,NA,TRBJ2-5,CASRLGTETQYF,TGTGCCAGCCGATTGGGTACAGAGACCCAGTACTTC
TRBD2,TRBV20-1,few,TRBJ2-2,CSAIGLAGSSTGELFF,TGCAGTGCTATAGGACTAGCGGGGTCCTCCACCGGGGAGCTGTTTTTT
NA,TRBV5-5,NA,TRBJ2-2,CASSPTTSGELFF,TGTGCCAGCAGCCCAACAACTAGCGGGGAGCTGTTTTTT
TRBD1,TRBV7-6,NA,TRBJ2-7,CASSLAPGQPHYEQYF,TGTGCCAGCAGCTTAGCGCCGGGACAGCCCCACTACGAGCAGTACTTC
NA,TRBV6-5,many,TRBJ1-1,CASSYNEGTEAFF,TGTGCCAGCAGTTACAACGAGGGCACTGAAGCTTTCTTT
NA,TRBV20-1,many,TRBJ2-1,CSARDLPYVDNEQFF,TGCAGTGCTAGAGATCTCCCGTATGTAGACAATGAGCAGTTCTTC
NA,TRBV6-1,NA,TRBJ2-5,CASSEAVLDATQYF,TGTGCCAGCAGTGAAGCGGTCCTAGATGCGACCCAGTACTTC
TRBD1,TRBV5-1,few,TRBJ1-1,CASSGGILGQDTEAFF,TGCGCCAGCAGCGGTGGTATCTTGGGACAGGACACTGAAGCTTTCTTT
NA,TRBV19,few,TRBJ1-1,CASRSTGNAFF,TGTGCCAGCCGCAGCACAGGGAATGCTTTCTTT
NA,TRBV13,NA,TRBJ2-7,CASSSRVQGWEQYF,TGTGCCAGCAGCTCCAGGGTCCAAGGGTGGGAGCAGTACTTC
TRBD1,TRBV7-8,many,TRBJ2-1,CASSSTGTARGEEQFF,TGTGCCAGCAGCTCAACCGGGACAGCGAGAGGAGAAGAGCAGTTCTTC
TRBD2,TRBV5-1,NA,TRBJ2-1,CASSLVASGGAVTYNEQFF,TGCGCCAGCAGCTTGGTGGCTAGCGGGGGGGCCGTAACCTACAATGAGCAGTTCTTC
NA,TRBV7-9,few,TRBJ2-5,CASSPRKEGPGQETQYF,TGTGCCAGCAGCCCCCGAAAGGAAGGGCCCGGCCAAGAGACCCAGTACTTC
NA,TRBV2,NA,TRBJ1-2,CASSDEGWDYGYTF,TGTGCCAGCAGTGATGAGGGATGGGACTATGGCTACACCTTC
NA,TRBV28,NA,TRBJ1-4,CASSQLRGGEKLFF,TGTGCCAGCAGTCAACTACGGGGAGGAGAAAAACTGTTTTTT
NA,TRBV7-8,NA,TRBJ1-6,CASSWKDGSSYNSPLHF,TGTGCCAGCAGCTGGAAGGACGGTAGCTCCTATAATTCACCCCTCCACTTT
NA,TRBV4-1,NA,TRBJ2-5,CASSQEFQNPETQYF,TGCGCCAGCAGCCAAGAATTTCAGAATCCGGAGACCCAGTACTTC
NA,TRBV6-1,NA,TRBJ2-1,CASSYNSGGGEQFF,TGTGCCAGCAGTTACAATTCAGGGGGGGGCGAGCAGTTCTTC